What follows are 28 T cell receptor beta chains derived from one specimen sequenced in a study of CD8 T cells in ankylosing spondylitis. TCRdb ran MiXCR on the 5' RACE reads and lists one entry per CDR3 protein. The profile shows under 200,000 distinct CDR3 sequences, 9.5% to 13% of them singletons. Sequencing input: blood, either unsorted or a sorted T cell fraction (not recorded which). These receptor sequences come from a male donor with ankylosing spondylitis or in good health (not recorded which).

V gene TRBV7-9 combines with J gene TRBJ1-1, with D hard to call. V lost 0 bases and J lost 1, with 12 bases in between. Germline CDR1 SEHNR, CDR2 FQNEAQ (reference sequence). This CDR3 is built from 16 residues. The CDR3 loop reads CASSLAGRRANTEAFF. CDR3 bases: TGTGCCAGCAGCTTAGCCGGCAGACGGGCGAACACTGAAGCTTTCTTT.

This clonotype came up many times. This chain uses TRBV20-1 with TRBJ2-3, with D tentatively TRBD2 (5 bases). Trimming pared 3 bases from V and 4 bases from J, leaving 11 bases between. CDR1 is DFQATT, CDR2 SNEGSKA, per germline (reference sequence). The CDR3 is 13 amino acids. The CDR3 nucleotides are TGCAGTGCTAGTGAGATGCGGGCAGATACGCAGTATTTT. It is translated as CSASEMRADTQYF.

This clonotype was counted ten times or more. DNA for the CDR3: TGCAGCGTTGGCAAAGAAGGAAACACCATATATTTT. Protein product: CSVGKEGNTIYF. The chain has TRBV29-1 and TRBJ1-3, with D unresolved. The CDR3 is 12 residues long. Germline assignment: CDR1 SQVTM and CDR2 ANQGSEA. V was trimmed by 4 bases and J by 4 bases, leaving 8 bases between them.

This clonotype occurred many times. This chain connects TRBV6-5 to TRBJ1-2; the D is unclear. The CDR3 spans 11 residues. The V gene's germline CDR1 is MNHEY and CDR2 SVGAGI. Deletions cut 5 bases from V and 7 bases from J, with 8 bases between. CDR3 sequence: CASSSSGGYTF. The CDR3 DNA follows: TGTGCCAGCAGTAGCAGTGGTGGCTACACCTTC.

The CDR3: CASSSTPDRRSYGYTF. CDR3 DNA sequence: TGTGCCAGCAGCTCGACACCAGACAGACGCAGCTATGGCTACACCTTC. The chain joins TRBV11-2 to TRBJ1-2, with TRBD1 as a possible D gene (5 bases). This CDR3 is built from 16 residues. CDR1 and CDR2 from the germline V gene are SGHAT and FQNNGV. V lost 4 bases and J 4 bases, leaving 19 bases between the germline ends.

This clonotype showed up many times. The rearrangement uses TRBV6-6 and TRBJ2-1; D not resolved. In germline, CDR1 is MNHNY, CDR2 SVGAGI (reference sequence). Between the trimmed V and J ends, which lost 4 bases and 6 bases, there was a span of 4 bases. This CDR3 comprises 11 residues. The CDR3 spells CASSLINEQFF. The CDR3 nucleotides are TGTGCCAGCAGTTTAATCAATGAGCAGTTCTTC.

This clonotype was found a few times. The chain combines TRBV7-9 with TRBJ2-2; D gene ambiguous. CDR1 SEHNR and CDR2 FQNEAQ come from the germline V gene (reference sequence). CDR3 length equals 13 residues. The V end was cut by 3 bases, the J end by 0 bases, with 2 bases between. DNA of the CDR3: TGTGCCAGCAGCTTTTCGAACACCGGGGAGCTGTTTTTT. Amino acids: CASSFSNTGELFF. Full variable domain (rest looked up from reference TRBV7-9 and TRBJ2-2): DTGVSQNPRHKITKRGQNVTFRCDPISEHNRLYWYRQTLGQGPEFLTYFQNEAQLEKSRLLSDRFSAERPKGSFSTLEIQRTEQGDSAMYLCASSFSNTGELFFGEGSRLTVL.

Worth noting for this clonotype: In this CDR3 the conserved last residue, phenylalanine or tryptophan, is missing, so a read error is likely. The J gene is TRBJ2-4, the V gene TRBV5-1, with 7 positions matching TRBD1. In germline, CDR1 is SGHRS, CDR2 YFSETQ. The J segment lost 5 bases and the V segment lost 4 bases, leaving 6 bases of the junction unmatched. The CDR3 sequence is 14 residues long. CDR3 in DNA: TGCGCCAGCAGCCTGGACAGGACCCAAAACATTCAGTACTAC. Residues: CASSLDRTQNIQYY.

V gene TRBV6-5 combines with J gene TRBJ2-5; a possible D gene is TRBD2 (6 bases). The CDR3 loop spans 14 amino acids. V was cut by 4 bases and J by 5 bases, with 14 bases left in between. Germline V CDR1 and CDR2: MNHEY, SVGAGI. CDR3 nucleotides: TGTGCCAGCAGTTCTTCCGGGGGTGTGGAGACCCAGTACTTC. Encoded protein: CASSSSGGVETQYF.

This clonotype was found many times. The chain uses TRBV28 and TRBJ2-5; unclear D gene. The CDR3 contains 14 residues. Germline CDR1 reads MDHEN; CDR2 reads SYDVKM. V lost 6 bases and J 3 bases, leaving 14 bases between the germline ends. CDR3 nucleotide sequence: TGTGCCAGCAGACCGTACGGTGCGGAAGAGACCCAGTACTTC. Encoded protein: CASRPYGAEETQYF.

Ten or more counts support this clonotype. This CDR3 is CASSITGQGNSPLHF. CDR3 sequence (DNA): TGTGCCAGCAGCATAACGGGACAGGGGAATTCACCCCTCCACTTT. The chain has TRBV3-1 and TRBJ1-6; 10 nucleotides align to TRBD1. Losses at the gene ends were 5 bases for V and 7 bases for J; bases not matched to a gene: 5. Germline assignment: CDR1 LGHDT and CDR2 YNNKEL (reference sequence). The CDR3 loop spans 15 amino acids.

Ten or more counts support this clonotype. CDR3 in DNA: TGTGCCAGCAGCTTTCCGGAGACCCAGTACTTC. This gives the protein CASSFPETQYF. The chain recombines TRBV5-8 with TRBJ2-5; D not certain. The V and J ends lost 2 bases and 5 bases respectively, with 4 bases between them. From germline, CDR1 is SGHTS and CDR2 YDEGEE. This CDR3 has 11 amino acids.

This clonotype was counted a few times. The rearrangement links TRBV29-1 to TRBJ1-3, with D unresolved. The germline V gene encodes CDR1 SQVTM and CDR2 ANQGSEA. Trimming pared 5 bases from V and 2 bases from J, leaving 7 bases between. This CDR3 contains 12 residues. The CDR3 sequence is CSVHSPGNTIYF. In nucleotides, the CDR3 is TGCAGCGTTCACAGCCCTGGAAACACCATATATTTT.

The sample holds a few counts of this clonotype. This chain connects TRBV3-1 to TRBJ1-2; the match to TRBD1 covers 9 bases. CDR1 and CDR2 from the germline V gene are LGHDT and YNNKEL (reference sequence). The CDR3 is 15 residues long. Losses at the gene ends were 5 bases for V and 4 bases for J; bases not matched to a gene: 8. The CDR3 bases are TGTGCCAGCAGCGCGGGACAGGGAAGCGGCTATGGCTACACCTTC. It is translated as CASSAGQGSGYGYTF.

This clonotype came up a few times. This rearrangement joins TRBV6-1 to TRBJ1-2; the D gene is possibly TRBD1 (5 bases). Germline assignment: CDR1 MNHNS and CDR2 SASEGT. The ends were cut back, 4 bases at V and 7 bases at J, with 16 bases in the middle. The CDR3 runs 14 residues. CDR3 DNA: TGTGCCAGCAGTGCCCGGACCAGCGGGGGTGGCTACACCTTC. Its translation is CASSARTSGGGYTF.

The table lists this clonotype with many counts. The chain joins TRBV25-1 to TRBJ1-4; tentative D call: TRBD1 (5 bases). V gave up 6 bases and J gave up 2 bases, with 16 bases separating them. The CDR3 extends over 16 amino acids. Germline values: CDR1 MGHDK, CDR2 SYGVNS. The CDR3 DNA sequence: TGTGCCAGCAGCCAAAAACTTGGGGGGACTAATGAAAAACTGTTTTTT. Its translation is CASSQKLGGTNEKLFF.

This clonotype was seen at least ten times. This chain joins TRBV5-1 and TRBJ2-2; unclear D gene. Per the germline V gene, CDR1 is SGHRS and CDR2 is YFSETQ. Trimming took off 6 bases at V and 0 bases at J, with 9 bases between the two ends. This CDR3 contains 14 residues. For the CDR3, the DNA is TGCGCCAGCATCTTCGACTCGAACACCGGGGAGCTGTTTTTT. Residues: CASIFDSNTGELFF. The full variable domain, its missing parts supplied by reference TRBV5-1 and TRBJ2-2, is KAGVTQTPRYLIKTRGQQVTLSCSPISGHRSVSWYQQTPGQGLQFLFEYFSETQRNKGNFPGRFSGRQFSNSRSEMNVSTLELGDSALYLCASIFDSNTGELFFGEGSRLTVL.

The chain is built from TRBV18 and TRBJ2-2, with 9 bases lining up with TRBD1. J gave up 2 bases and V 3 bases, and 13 bases lay outside the gene matches. The CDR3 spans 19 residues. The germline CDR1 and CDR2 sequences are KGHSH and LQKENI. The CDR3 DNA reads as TGTGCCAGCTCACCGATGGGACTACCGGGACAGGGAAACACCGGGGAGCTGTTTTTT. This translates into CASSPMGLPGQGNTGELFF.

This chain links TRBV5-5 with TRBJ2-7, with a weak D call TRBD1 (5 bases). CDR3 length: 16 amino acids. The V end lost 0 bases, the J end lost 3 bases, and 16 bases lay between the germline ends. Germline V gene sequence: CDR1 SGHKS, CDR2 YYEKEE (reference sequence). The CDR3 protein is CASSLADSPWGYEQYF. In DNA form, the CDR3 reads TGTGCCAGCAGCTTGGCCGACAGCCCCTGGGGCTACGAGCAGTACTTC.

The table lists this clonotype with many counts. CDR3 DNA sequence: TGTGCCAGCAGTCCGGGACTAGCGGGGGGGCCCTACGAGCAGTACTTC. Protein product: CASSPGLAGGPYEQYF. The chain is built from TRBV2 and TRBJ2-7, with 16 bases matching TRBD2. V shed 5 bases and J 2 bases; nucleotides not matched to a gene: 3. The germline V gene encodes CDR1 SNHLY and CDR2 FYNNEI. CDR3 length equals 16 residues.

This clonotype was seen only a few times. V is TRBV7-2 and J is TRBJ2-3; 8 bases line up with TRBD2. Germline V gives CDR1 SGHTA, CDR2 FQGNSA. Trimming cost V 6 bases and J 0 bases; bases outside gene matches: 5. This CDR3 spans 15 amino acids. The CDR3 nucleotides are TGTGCCAGCAGGGATAGCGGGGCTAGCACAGATACGCAGTATTTT. Protein sequence: CASRDSGASTDTQYF.

This clonotype was seen a handful of times. The CDR3 DNA reads as TGTGCCAGCAGTTTAGGAGTGTATAATTCACCCCTCCACTTT. The encoded protein is CASSLGVYNSPLHF. The V gene is TRBV12-3 or TRBV12-4, the J gene TRBJ1-6; no clear D. Trimming took 1 base from V and 4 from J, leaving 5 bases between them. The CDR3 covers 14 residues.

The chain joins TRBV7-9 to TRBJ2-7, with 8 bases lining up with TRBD2. The V gene end was trimmed by 5 bases and the J gene end by 0 bases; junction bases not matched to a gene: 6. The CDR3 is made up of 15 amino acids. Germline V gene data show CDR1 as SEHNR and CDR2 as FQNEAQ (reference sequence). Written as DNA, the CDR3 is TGTGCCAGCAGCATACTAGCGGCGTCCTCCTACGAGCAGTACTTC. Translation gives CASSILAASSYEQYF.

This clonotype was counted many times. The chain uses TRBV20-1 and TRBJ2-1; D unclear. CDR3 length equals 15 residues. The V and J ends lost 0 bases and 6 bases respectively, with 15 bases between them. Germline lookup yields CDR1 DFQATT and CDR2 SNEGSKA (reference sequence). The CDR3 spells CSARDPTPSANEQFF. The CDR3 region has the DNA TGCAGTGCTAGAGACCCGACTCCCTCGGCCAATGAGCAGTTCTTC.

This clonotype has at least ten counts. The V and J genes are TRBV7-6 and TRBJ1-6; 12 nucleotides line up with TRBD1. The CDR3 totals 17 residues. The J segment lost 9 bases and the V segment lost 2 bases, leaving 8 bases of the junction unmatched. Germline V gives CDR1 SGHVS, CDR2 FNYEAQ. The CDR3 DNA reads TGTGCCAGCAGCTTAACGAGTGGGGGACAGGGGGCTTCACCCCTCCACTTT. This sequence encodes CASSLTSGGQGASPLHF. The entire variable domain, with the rest obtained from reference TRBV7-6 and TRBJ1-6, is as follows: GAGVSQSPRYKVTKRGQDVALRCDPISGHVSLYWYRQALGQGPEFLTYFNYEAQQDKSGLPNDRFSAERPEGSISTLTIQRTEQRDSAMYRCASSLTSGGQGASPLHFGNGTRLTVT.

This clonotype has just a few counts. The chain has TRBV5-8 and TRBJ2-5; 9 nucleotides match TRBD1. Trimming cost V 3 bases and J 0 bases; bases outside gene matches: 6. The CDR3 extends over 16 amino acids. Germline V gene data show CDR1 as SGHTS and CDR2 as YDEGEE. CDR3 residues: CASSWDRVPYQETQYF. The CDR3 nucleotides are TGTGCCAGCAGCTGGGACAGGGTACCGTACCAAGAGACCCAGTACTTC.

The chain links TRBV1 to TRBJ2-1; the table's D call of TRBD2 was not tested on the DNA. TRBV1 is reported as a pseudogene. This CDR3 contains 14 residues. The CDR3 sequence: CTSSQDIAGFEQFF. DNA for the CDR3: TGTACCAGCAGCCAGGACATAGCGGGGTTTGAGCAGTTCTTC.

This chain links TRBV9 with TRBJ2-1; TRBD2 is a possible D gene (7 bases). The germline gives CDR1 SGDLS, CDR2 YYNGEE. This CDR3 is built from 16 residues. Trimming removed 0 bases at V and 4 bases at J, with 14 bases between. CDR3 region: CASSVGQGGAYNEQFF. CDR3 DNA sequence: TGTGCCAGCAGCGTAGGTCAAGGGGGGGCATACAATGAGCAGTTCTTC.